This T cell receptor beta chain was obtained from a study of cytomegalovirus exposure and HLA in healthy donors. Study-level results: Most CMV-associated TCR beta chains appeared HLA-restricted in a later analysis. TCR beta sequences reportedly predicted the HLA-A and HLA-B alleles of most subjects accurately.

In this sample, this clone turned up once. Antigen specificity is unknown. Primers: 60 Vbeta forward and 13 Jbeta reverse. The protocol was immunoSEQ multiplex PCR, while the TCRdb copy is restricted to in-frame clones and leaves out a portion. The data hold about 140,000 clones, with about 74% observed a single time. After removal of 4 bases from V and 5 bases from J, the junction contained 3 bases not matched to a gene. The germline V gene encodes CDR1 SGHRS and CDR2 YFSETQ. The CDR3 extends over 13 amino acids. The rearrangement uses TRBV5-1 and TRBJ1-2; 9 positions agree with TRBD1. The receptor was derived from a man aged 30 to 39 in good health and CMV-seronegative. Sequenced material: PBMCs. The CDR3: CASSMDRGYGYTF. CDR3 nucleotides: TGCGCCAGCAGCATGGACAGGGGATATGGCTACACCTTC.